These 22 T cell receptor beta chains were all obtained from the same sample, sequenced in a study of blood T cell repertoires in COVID-19. Sequencing was performed with immunoSEQ multiplex PCR; in TCRdb, only in-frame clones are kept and a portion is missing. The sample holds about 160,000 clones, about 91% seen once. The specimen sequenced was peripheral blood. The origin of the receptors is a woman aged 55-70 years who had recovered from COVID-19.

This chain links TRBV9 with TRBJ2-5; 10 bases agree with TRBD2. V shed 3 bases, J shed 1 base, and the junction held 3 bases outside the gene matches. Germline V gene data show CDR1 as SGDLS and CDR2 as YYNGEE. The CDR3 covers 15 residues. CDR3 sequence: CASSGVAGGQETQYF. The CDR3 DNA follows: TGTGCCAGCAGCGGCGTAGCGGGGGGCCAAGAGACCCAGTACTTC.

In this sample, this clone turned up once. CDR3 region: CASSRHDREDGYTF. CDR3 DNA: TGTGCCAGCAGTCGCCACGACAGGGAGGATGGCTACACCTTC. The V gene is TRBV6-6, the J gene TRBJ1-2, with 7 positions matching TRBD1. J lost 6 bases, V lost 5 bases, and 9 bases had no gene match. The CDR3 extends over 14 amino acids. CDR1 is MNHNY and CDR2 is SVGAGI in the germline V gene (reference sequence).

The rearrangement links TRBV7-9 to TRBJ2-3; 9 bases agree with TRBD1. Germline CDR1 is SEHNR and CDR2 is FQNEAQ (reference sequence). The CDR3 extends over 14 amino acids. Trimming removed 5 bases from V and 4 bases from J; junction bases left unmatched: 4. The CDR3 is CASSTGQGSDTQYF. The CDR3 coding sequence is TGTGCCAGCAGCACAGGACAGGGGTCAGATACGCAGTATTTT.

This chain links TRBV2 with TRBJ1-1; D perhaps matches TRBD1 (6 bases). V was cut by 6 bases and J by 0 bases, with 8 bases left in between. The germline V gene encodes CDR1 SNHLY and CDR2 FYNNEI. The CDR3 has 13 amino acids. The CDR3 DNA is TGTGCCAGCAGGGACAGTCTGAACACTGAAGCTTTCTTT. Translation gives CASRDSLNTEAFF.

The chain couples TRBV28 to TRBJ1-2, with TRBD1 identical over 8 bases. CDR3 length equals 13 residues. Germline values: CDR1 MDHEN, CDR2 SYDVKM. After removal of 2 bases from V and 8 bases from J, the junction contained 4 bases not matched to a gene. CDR3 nucleotides: TGTGCCAGCAGTTTACCAGGGGGCCTAGGCTACACCTTC. Protein product: CASSLPGGLGYTF.

The chain couples TRBV14 to TRBJ2-7; D call uncertain. The CDR3 loop spans 13 amino acids. The V end lost 1 base, the J end lost 6 bases, and 10 bases lay between the germline ends. Germline V lookup: CDR1 SGHDN, CDR2 FVKESK. As DNA, the CDR3 is TGTGCCAGCAGCCAAGCTACCTCCGGCGAGCAGTACTTC. Amino acids: CASSQATSGEQYF.

This rearrangement joins TRBV10-1 to TRBJ2-5; tentative D call: TRBD2 (5 bases). Germline CDR1 WNHNN, CDR2 SYGVQD (reference sequence). V lost 0 bases, J lost 7 bases, and 9 bases lay in between. The CDR3 is made up of 13 amino acids. The CDR3 sequence is CASSESDRGTQYF. The CDR3 bases are TGCGCCAGCAGTGAGTCGGACCGGGGGACCCAGTACTTC.

V gene TRBV16 combines with J gene TRBJ1-2; D is perhaps TRBD1 (5 bases). The CDR3 has 14 residues. The V end was cut by 0 bases, the J end by 0 bases, with 5 bases between. CDR1 KGHSY and CDR2 FQNENV come from the germline V gene. CDR3 DNA sequence: TGTGCCAGCAGCCAATCGACAGCTAACTATGGCTACACCTTC. It specifies CASSQSTANYGYTF. Using reference TRBV16 and TRBJ1-2 for the parts outside the CDR3, the full variable domain is GEEVAQTPKHLVRGEGQKAKLYCAPIKGHSYVFWYQQVLKNEFKFLISFQNENVFDETGMPKERFSAKCLPNSPCSLEIQATKLEDSAVYFCASSQSTANYGYTFGSGTRLTVV.

This clone was recorded only once. The rearrangement links TRBV18 to TRBJ2-3, with TRBD2 matching 8 bases. V was pared by 0 bases and J by 0 bases, with 2 bases of the junction left unmatched. CDR3 length: 16 residues. CDR1 is KGHSH, CDR2 LQKENI, per germline. CDR3 in amino acids: CASSPPSGTSTDTQYF. The CDR3 DNA follows: TGTGCCAGCTCACCACCTAGCGGGACTAGCACAGATACGCAGTATTTT.

The V call is TRBV5-1, the J call TRBJ1-1; weak D call: TRBD1 (5 bases). The germline V gene encodes CDR1 SGHRS and CDR2 YFSETQ. The ends were cut back, 0 bases at V and 1 base at J, with 10 bases in the middle. This CDR3 has 15 residues. The CDR3 bases are TGCGCCAGCAGCTTGGCCGGGGGAGGGAACACTGAAGCTTTCTTT. Translating gives CASSLAGGGNTEAFF.

V usage is TRBV7-8 and J usage is TRBJ1-1; 7 bases match TRBD1. Germline lookup yields CDR1 SGHVS and CDR2 FQNEAQ. The CDR3 totals 17 residues. V was pared by 2 bases and J by 6 bases, with 15 bases of the junction left unmatched. In nucleotides, the CDR3 is TGTGCCAGCAGCTTATCGACAGGGACCACTCTGGGTCCTGAAGCTTTCTTT. This gives the protein CASSLSTGTTLGPEAFF.

The V and J genes are TRBV6-5 and TRBJ2-1; the match to TRBD1 covers 9 bases. V was clipped by 2 bases and J by 6 bases; unmatched bases: 2. CDR3 length equals 14 residues. Looked up from germline, CDR1 is MNHEY and CDR2 is SVGAGI. CDR3 in DNA: TGTGCCAGCAGTTACCGGGACAGGGCCAATGAGCAGTTCTTC. Its protein product is CASSYRDRANEQFF.

V usage is TRBV5-1 and J usage is TRBJ1-6; 9 nucleotides agree with TRBD1. Trimming cost V 1 base and J 5 bases; bases outside gene matches: 7. CDR1 SGHRS and CDR2 YFSETQ come from the germline V gene. CDR3 length equals 17 residues. The CDR3 DNA reads TGCGCCAGCAGCTTGAGGGGACAGGGTTCCAATAATTCACCCCTCCACTTT. Its translation: CASSLRGQGSNNSPLHF.

This rearrangement joins TRBV27 to TRBJ1-1; 11 positions match TRBD1. Looked up from germline, CDR1 is MNHEY and CDR2 is SMNVEV (reference sequence). The length of the CDR3 is 15 residues. V trimming: 5 bases; J trimming: 6 bases; junction bases outside the gene matches: 8. This chain's CDR3 is CASSEGQGAFAEAFF. The CDR3 bases are TGTGCCAGCAGTGAAGGACAGGGGGCTTTCGCTGAAGCTTTCTTT.

Many counts were recorded for this clone. CDR3 sequence: CASSDSAVSPLHF. The CDR3 DNA reads as TGTGCCAGCAGCGACTCCGCGGTCTCACCCCTCCACTTT. V gene TRBV7-3 combines with J gene TRBJ1-6; D is undetermined. CDR1 SGHTA and CDR2 FQGTGA come from the germline V gene. Trimming removed 5 bases from V and 10 bases from J, with 12 bases in between. The CDR3 sequence is 13 residues long.

The chain carries TRBV7-2 and TRBJ2-2, with 8 bases matching TRBD1. The CDR3 spans 14 residues. J gave up 5 bases and V 8 bases, and 7 bases lay outside the gene matches. The V gene's germline CDR1 is SGHTA and CDR2 FQGNSA. CDR3 residues: CASQDRVRTGELFF. CDR3 DNA: TGTGCCAGCCAGGACAGGGTGAGGACCGGGGAGCTGTTTTTT.

This chain joins TRBV4-1 and TRBJ1-2; 8 bases fit TRBD1. With 6 bases clipped from V and 9 bases from J, the junction kept 12 bases outside the gene matches. The CDR3 is 14 amino acids. Germline V lookup: CDR1 MGHRA, CDR2 YSYEKL. For the CDR3, the DNA is TGCGCCAGCAGTTTCAGGGGGCGGCCGGGGAGCTACACCTTC. Translation gives CASSFRGRPGSYTF.

CDR3 in amino acids: CASSQRGGQYEQFF. The DNA for the CDR3 is TGCGCCAGCAGTCAGCGGGGGGGCCAGTACGAGCAGTTCTTC. The rearrangement uses TRBV10-2 and TRBJ2-1; 10 bases are a match to TRBD2. Germline loops: CDR1 WSHSY, CDR2 SAAADI. The ends lost 5 bases at V and 10 bases at J; junction bases unmatched: 8. The CDR3 is 14 residues long.

This chain joins TRBV5-4 and TRBJ1-1, with D possibly TRBD1 on 5 matching bases. CDR1 SGHNT and CDR2 YYREEE come from the germline V gene (reference sequence). This CDR3 comprises 15 residues. V shed 0 bases and J shed 2 bases, with 11 bases lying between them. CDR3 bases: TGTGCCAGCAGCTTGGGTCCGACAGCTAACACTGAAGCTTTCTTT. As protein: CASSLGPTANTEAFF.

The gene calls are TRBV28 and TRBJ2-7; the match to TRBD2 covers 10 bases. Germline lookup yields CDR1 MDHEN and CDR2 SYDVKM. V was clipped by 7 bases and J by 6 bases; unmatched bases: 9. The CDR3 length is 14 residues. The CDR3 reads CASNTKGTSVEQYF. CDR3 DNA: TGTGCCAGCAATACAAAAGGGACTAGCGTCGAGCAGTACTTC. The full variable domain, rest sourced from reference TRBV28 and TRBJ2-7, is DVKVTQSSRYLVKRTGEKVFLECVQDMDHENMFWYRQDPGLGLRLIYFSYDVKMKEKGDIPEGYSVSREKKERFSLILESASTNQTSMYLCASNTKGTSVEQYFGPGTRLTVT.

This clone showed up just once. V usage is TRBV5-1 and J usage is TRBJ2-3, with 7 bases identical to TRBD1. Unmatched junction bases numbered 6, after V lost 5 bases and J lost 0 bases. Germline V gene sequence: CDR1 SGHRS, CDR2 YFSETQ. This CDR3 spans 15 amino acids. CDR3 protein: CASSFGQVSTDTQYF. The CDR3 region has the DNA TGCGCCAGCAGTTTTGGACAGGTCAGCACAGATACGCAGTATTTT.

This clone was counted only a few times. The chain has TRBV5-1 and TRBJ2-6; D is uncertain. The CDR3 is made up of 15 amino acids. Deletions cut 4 bases from V and 0 bases from J, with 8 bases between. From germline, CDR1 is SGHRS and CDR2 YFSETQ. The CDR3 sequence: CASSPTGSGANVLTF. The DNA for the CDR3 is TGCGCCAGCAGCCCAACCGGCTCTGGGGCCAACGTCCTGACTTTC.